Sequencing of this TCR beta chain was carried out in a study of blood T cells in healthy people across ages. Findings and caveats of the study: Possibly, changes in expanded clonotypes were confounded because donor CMV status was unknown. Bulk PBMC profiling left naive and antigen-experienced comparisons inconclusive. A greater number of naive CD4+ cells and higher diversity distinguished long-lived donors from aged donors.

The CDR3 spans 10 residues. Per germline, CDR1 LGHNA and CDR2 YSLEER. Trimming cost V 4 bases and J 5 bases, with 3 bases left between them. Note on this clonotype: Antigen unknown.

PCR was performed a second time for 7 to 11 cycles using a sample-barcoded 5' primer and a J-beta primer mix. Per sample, CDR3-containing paired-end reads numbered at least 3 million. MiXCR, applied by TCRdb to the 5' RACE reads, yields one record per CDR3 protein. Seen here are about 650,000 distinct CDR3 sequences, approximately 30% observed once, and the top ten hold roughly 14%. V gene TRBV4-3 combines with J gene TRBJ2-7, with D unresolved. The source material was blood. The clonotype comes from a woman aged 80 or over in good health. The DNA for the CDR3 is TGCGCCAGCAGCCCAGACGAGCAGTACTTC. Protein product: CASSPDEQYF.